The rows below give T cell receptor beta chains drawn from one sample of a study of CD8 T cells in Susac syndrome. TCRdb reprocessed the immunoSEQ multiplex PCR reads with MiXCR, giving one entry per CDR3 protein. The repertoire includes approximately 180,000 distinct CDR3 sequences, around 94% of them detected once, and 0.085% to 0.1% sits in the top ten. Sequenced material: CD4+ T cells from PBMCs. Receptors were obtained from a human donor with Susac syndrome. CDR3s include the opening cysteine and the closing phenylalanine or tryptophan. D genes are given only for firm matches. Part of the rows lack a size; the others show once, few, many or a class for expanded clones.

cdr3_nt,cdr3_aa,cdr3_length,clone_size,j_call,d_call,v_call
TGTGCCACCAGTGATCGGGACAGGAACAATGAGCAGTTCTTC,CATSDRDRNNEQFF,14,.,TRBJ2-1,TRBD1,TRBV24-1
TGTGCCAGCTCACCACCAAGACTAGCGGACTCCTACAATGAGCAGTTCTTC,CASSPPRLADSYNEQFF,17,.,TRBJ2-1,TRBD2,TRBV18
TGTGCCAGCAGCGTATCCGGGAGGGCGGGGACCGGGGAGCTGTTTTTT,CASSVSGRAGTGELFF,16,.,TRBJ2-2,TRBD2,TRBV9
TGTGCCAGCAGTTACTCCGTCCGGGCGGACTCCTACAATGAGCAGTTCTTC,CASSYSVRADSYNEQFF,17,.,TRBJ2-1,.,TRBV6-5
TGTGCCAGCAGCTTATGGGGGTCACCCCTCCACTTT,CASSLWGSPLHF,12,.,TRBJ1-6,.,TRBV7-8
TGTGCCAGTAGTCGACAGAGCCCTAGCTCTGGGGCCAACGTCCTGACTTTC,CASSRQSPSSGANVLTF,17,once,TRBJ2-6,.,TRBV19
TGCGCCAGCAGCCAAGATCGCCGGTCTAATGAAAAACTGTTTTTT,CASSQDRRSNEKLFF,15,.,TRBJ1-4,.,TRBV4-1
TGTGCCACCAGTAAAGGGGGGGGGACCGATGAGCAGTTCTTC,CATSKGGGTDEQFF,14,.,TRBJ2-1,.,TRBV24-1
TGCGCCAGCAGCCCTGGACAGACGGGCACTGAAGCTTTCTTT,CASSPGQTGTEAFF,14,.,TRBJ1-1,.,TRBV5-1
TGCGCCAGCAGCTCCCTGGAGGGGGGAACCTACGAGCAGTACTTC,CASSSLEGGTYEQYF,15,.,TRBJ2-7,.,TRBV5-1
TGCAGCGTCGCTGGGACTGCGTATGAAAAACTGTTTTTT,CSVAGTAYEKLFF,13,.,TRBJ1-4,.,TRBV29-1
TGTGCCAGCAGCTTCCGACTAGCGAGCACAGATACGCAGTATTTT,CASSFRLASTDTQYF,15,.,TRBJ2-3,TRBD2,TRBV11-2
TGTGCCAGCAGACTCGGACTAGCGGGAGGGAAAGAGACCCAGTACTTC,CASRLGLAGGKETQYF,16,.,TRBJ2-5,TRBD2,TRBV6-2/TRBV6-3
TGCAGCGTTGGGGGGAGCACCGGGGAGCTGTTTTTT,CSVGGSTGELFF,12,.,TRBJ2-2,.,TRBV29-1